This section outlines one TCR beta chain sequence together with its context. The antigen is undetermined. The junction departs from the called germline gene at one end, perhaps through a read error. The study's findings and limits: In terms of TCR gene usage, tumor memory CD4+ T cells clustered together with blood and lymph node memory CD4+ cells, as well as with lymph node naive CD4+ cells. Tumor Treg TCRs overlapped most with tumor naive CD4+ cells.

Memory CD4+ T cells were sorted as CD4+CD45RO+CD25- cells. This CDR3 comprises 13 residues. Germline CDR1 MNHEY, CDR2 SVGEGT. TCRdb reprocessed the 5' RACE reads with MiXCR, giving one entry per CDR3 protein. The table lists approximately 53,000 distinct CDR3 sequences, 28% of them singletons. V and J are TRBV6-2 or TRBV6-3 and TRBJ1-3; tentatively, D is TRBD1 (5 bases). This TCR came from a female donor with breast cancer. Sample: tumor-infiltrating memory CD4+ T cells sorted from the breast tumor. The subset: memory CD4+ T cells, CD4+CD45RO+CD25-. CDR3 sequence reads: CASSQPGTPTTDF. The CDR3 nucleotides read TGTGCCAGCAGCCAACCTGGGACCCCCACTACGGATTTT.